This T cell receptor (beta chain) was recorded in a study of blood T cell repertoires in COVID-19. TCRdb's copy holds only in-frame clones and misses some; the assay was immunoSEQ multiplex PCR. This sample has about 100,000 clones, with about 90% found just once. V shed 5 bases and J 3 bases; nucleotides not matched to a gene: 9. The CDR3 contains 15 residues. Germline V gene sequence: CDR1 SGHDT, CDR2 YYEEEE. This TCR came from a human donor in a cohort sampled during active COVID-19. Sequencing was performed on peripheral blood. This chain uses TRBV5-6 with TRBJ2-7; TRBD1 aligns across 9 bases. CDR3 region: CASRETGGTFYEQYF. DNA for the CDR3: TGTGCCAGCAGGGAGACAGGGGGAACCTTCTACGAGCAGTACTTC.